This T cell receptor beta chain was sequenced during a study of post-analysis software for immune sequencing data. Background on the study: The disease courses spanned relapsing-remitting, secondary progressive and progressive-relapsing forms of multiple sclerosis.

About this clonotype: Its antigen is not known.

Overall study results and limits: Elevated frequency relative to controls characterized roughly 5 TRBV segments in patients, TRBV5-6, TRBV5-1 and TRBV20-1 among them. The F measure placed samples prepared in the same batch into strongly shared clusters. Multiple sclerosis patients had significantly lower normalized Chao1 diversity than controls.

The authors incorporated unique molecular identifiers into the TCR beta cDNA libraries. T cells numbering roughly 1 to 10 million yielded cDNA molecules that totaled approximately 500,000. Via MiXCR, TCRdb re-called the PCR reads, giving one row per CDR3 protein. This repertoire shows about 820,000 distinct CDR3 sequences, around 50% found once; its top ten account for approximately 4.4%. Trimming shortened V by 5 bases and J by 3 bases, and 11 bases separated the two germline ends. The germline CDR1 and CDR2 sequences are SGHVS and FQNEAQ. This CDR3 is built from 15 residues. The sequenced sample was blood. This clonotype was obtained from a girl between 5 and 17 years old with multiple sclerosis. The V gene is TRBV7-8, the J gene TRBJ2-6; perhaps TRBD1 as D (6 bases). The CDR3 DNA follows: TGTGCCAGCAGCAGAGACAGGTTTGGGGCCAACGTCCTGACTTTC. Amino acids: CASSRDRFGANVLTF.